The rows below give T cell receptor beta chains drawn from one sample of a study of T cells in localized non-small cell lung cancer. Using immunoSEQ multiplex PCR, the repertoire was profiled, and TCRdb retains in-frame clones only, with some absent. The table shows roughly 24,000 clones, with 81% occurring only once. Sequenced material: peripheral blood, taken before any cancer treatment. The receptors were gathered from a man between 40 and 70 years old with stage III squamous cell lung carcinoma. CDR3s include the opening cysteine and the closing phenylalanine or tryptophan. The order of the fields is CDR3 length, V gene, J gene, clone size, D gene, CDR3 protein, CDR3 DNA. A D gene is named only where the DNA matches it firmly. Some rows have no size entry. The others give once, few or many, or a class for an expanded clone.

14	TRBV19	TRBJ2-4	.	TRBD1	CASRPGTGGWIQYF	TGTGCCAGTAGACCCGGGACAGGGGGCTGGATTCAGTACTTC
16	TRBV18	TRBJ1-1	.	.	CASSLAGFGRATEAFF	TGTGCCAGCTCACTAGCGGGGTTCGGGCGCGCCACTGAAGCTTTCTTT
13	TRBV4-1	TRBJ1-6	.	.	CASSQEGTGSLHF	TGCGCCAGCAGCCAAGAGGGCACGGGGTCCCTCCACTTT
13	TRBV27	TRBJ2-5	.	.	CASSLSGAGTQYF	TGTGCCAGCAGTTTATCAGGGGCAGGGACCCAGTACTTC
15	TRBV6-1	TRBJ1-5	once	TRBD1	CASRGQRSSNQPQHF	TGTGCCAGCAGGGGACAGAGATCGAGCAATCAGCCCCAGCATTTT
13	TRBV29-1	TRBJ2-3	.	.	CSVAGRGADTQYF	TGCAGCGTTGCGGGCAGGGGGGCAGATACGCAGTATTTT
16	TRBV7-9	TRBJ2-1	once	.	CASSPYLGRAVNEQFF	TGTGCCAGCAGCCCTTACCTGGGACGGGCGGTTAATGAGCAGTTCTTC
12	TRBV29-1	TRBJ2-7	once	.	CSAGGLVGEQYF	TGCAGCGCCGGTGGTCTGGTTGGCGAGCAGTACTTC
16	TRBV19	TRBJ1-2	.	TRBD1	CASSIAVQGANYGYTF	TGTGCCAGTAGTATAGCCGTTCAGGGGGCGAACTATGGCTACACCTTC
15	TRBV5-1	TRBJ1-1	.	.	CASSLARQVNTEAFF	TGCGCCAGCAGCTTGGCCCGGCAGGTGAACACTGAAGCTTTCTTT
13	TRBV5-6	TRBJ2-7	.	.	CASSSQDTYEQYF	TGTGCCAGCAGCTCCCAAGATACCTACGAGCAGTACTTC
13	TRBV7-2	TRBJ2-7	.	.	CASSFQVTYEQYF	TGTGCCAGCAGCTTCCAGGTTACCTACGAGCAGTACTTC
16	TRBV28	TRBJ2-4	.	.	CASNNGESMAKNIQYF	TGTGCCAGCAACAACGGGGAGAGTATGGCCAAAAACATTCAGTACTTC
13	TRBV15	TRBJ1-1	.	.	CATSGGLGTEAFF	TGTGCCACCAGCGGGGGCCTGGGCACTGAAGCTTTCTTT
14	TRBV15	TRBJ1-6	medium-sized	TRBD1	CATSRLRQGSPLHF	TGTGCCACCAGCAGACTTCGACAGGGATCACCCCTCCACTTT
13	TRBV7-8	TRBJ2-7	.	.	CASSLGSFLEQYF	TGTGCCAGCAGCTTAGGGAGCTTTCTCGAGCAGTACTTC
15	TRBV7-9	TRBJ2-5	.	TRBD1	CASSSYRTGGETQYF	TGTGCCAGCAGCTCTTATCGGACAGGTGGGGAGACCCAGTACTTC
15	TRBV28	TRBJ2-2	.	.	CASSPTAEHTGELFF	TGTGCCAGCAGTCCCACGGCGGAGCACACCGGGGAGCTGTTTTTT
17	TRBV4-1	TRBJ2-4	.	TRBD2	CASSQDLSGSIWNIQYF	TGCGCCAGCAGCCAAGATTTAAGCGGGAGTATTTGGAACATTCAGTACTTC
11	TRBV5-4	TRBJ2-3	.	.	CASSLEDTQYF	TGTGCCAGCAGCTTGGAAGATACGCAGTATTTT
12	TRBV28	TRBJ2-1	.	.	CASRLLGGEQFF	TGTGCCAGCAGGCTTCTCGGGGGTGAGCAGTTCTTC
15	TRBV30	TRBJ2-2	once	TRBD1	CAWRPGDRVAGELFF	TGTGCCTGGAGGCCCGGGGACAGGGTGGCCGGGGAGCTGTTTTTT
12	TRBV19	TRBJ2-5	.	.	CASRRAGETQYF	TGTGCCAGTCGACGAGCGGGTGAGACCCAGTACTTC
16	TRBV11-3	TRBJ2-1	.	TRBD1	CASSFTTRGGHNEQFF	TGTGCCAGCAGCTTTACCACTCGAGGGGGCCACAATGAGCAGTTCTTC
18	TRBV5-6	TRBJ1-1	few	TRBD1	CASSLTRSLGTGDTEAFF	TGTGCCAGCAGCTTAACGCGCTCTCTGGGGACAGGGGACACTGAAGCTTTCTTT
15	TRBV27	TRBJ2-7	.	TRBD2	CASSLKASGIGEQYF	TGTGCCAGCAGTTTAAAGGCTAGCGGGATAGGGGAGCAGTACTTC
14	TRBV11-2	TRBJ1-1	.	.	CASSRAGGLNRAFF	TGTGCCAGCAGCCGTGCCGGCGGACTGAATCGAGCTTTCTTT
14	TRBV10-1	TRBJ2-3	.	TRBD2	CASSDTAGADTQYF	TGCGCCAGCAGTGATACAGCGGGAGCGGATACGCAGTATTTT
14	TRBV7-3	TRBJ2-1	.	.	CASSLGGFRNEQFF	TGTGCCAGCAGCTTAGGAGGGTTTAGGAATGAGCAGTTCTTC
14	TRBV5-5	TRBJ2-2	.	.	CASSLVDITGELFF	TGTGCCAGCAGCCTAGTGGACATCACCGGGGAGCTGTTTTTT
16	TRBV7-2	TRBJ1-2	.	.	CASSLDGGRRTYGYTF	TGTGCCAGCAGCTTAGATGGGGGACGGAGAACCTATGGCTACACCTTC
14	TRBV18	TRBJ1-5	.	.	CASSPTGEGQPQHF	TGTGCCAGCTCACCGACGGGGGAGGGTCAGCCCCAGCATTTT
14	TRBV10-3	TRBJ2-5	.	TRBD1	CAISDGQAEETQYF	TGTGCCATCAGTGATGGACAGGCGGAAGAGACCCAGTACTTC
16	TRBV4-1	TRBJ2-1	.	TRBD2	CASSQDRLAGDHEQFF	TGCGCCAGCAGCCAAGATAGACTAGCGGGGGATCATGAGCAGTTCTTC
13	TRBV27	TRBJ1-5	.	.	CASSSDTHQPQHF	TGTGCCAGCAGTTCCGACACTCATCAGCCCCAGCATTTT
14	TRBV27	TRBJ2-1	.	.	CASSPDYSGVEQFF	TGTGCCAGCAGTCCCGACTACAGTGGGGTGGAGCAGTTCTTC
14	TRBV10-2	TRBJ1-2	.	.	CASRIQGSFYGYTF	TGCGCCAGCAGGATTCAGGGATCCTTCTATGGCTACACCTTC
14	TRBV6-5	TRBJ2-1	.	.	CASSPGPAYNEQFF	TGTGCCAGCAGCCCGGGACCAGCATACAATGAGCAGTTCTTC
13	TRBV7-8	TRBJ2-1	.	.	CASSGRVVNEQFF	TGTGCCAGCAGCGGCAGAGTGGTCAATGAGCAGTTCTTC
14	TRBV27	TRBJ1-2	.	.	CASSLGGLGYGYTF	TGTGCCAGCAGTTTGGGGGGGCTGGGCTATGGCTACACCTTC
14	TRBV14	TRBJ2-5	.	TRBD1	CASSSRDSRETQYF	TGTGCCAGCAGCTCAAGGGACAGTAGGGAGACCCAGTACTTC
13	TRBV10-1	TRBJ2-5	.	.	CASNSVLQETQYF	TGCGCCAGCAACAGCGTACTACAAGAGACCCAGTACTTC
17	TRBV9	TRBJ2-2	.	.	CASSVRPVSTNTGELFF	TGTGCCAGCAGCGTACGGCCAGTCTCTACGAACACCGGGGAGCTGTTTTTT
14	TRBV28	TRBJ2-7	.	.	CASSEEGFSYEQYF	TGTGCCAGCAGTGAAGAGGGTTTTAGCTACGAGCAGTACTTC
16	TRBV5-6	TRBJ2-2	.	.	CASSFRGLQHTGELFF	TGTGCCAGCAGCTTCAGGGGCTTACAACACACCGGGGAGCTGTTTTTT
16	TRBV9	TRBJ1-3	.	.	CASSVEIEFAGNTIYF	TGTGCCAGCAGCGTAGAAATAGAGTTTGCGGGAAACACCATATATTTT
15	TRBV2	TRBJ1-5	few	.	CASSPTGGLNQPQHF	TGTGCCAGCAGCCCGACGGGGGGTTTGAATCAGCCCCAGCATTTT
11	TRBV11-2	TRBJ2-6	.	.	CASSLSYVLTF	TGTGCCAGCAGCTTATCGTACGTCCTGACTTTC
16	TRBV11-3	TRBJ2-1	.	.	CASSDNRGGSYNEQFF	TGTGCCAGCAGCGATAACAGGGGGGGTTCCTACAATGAGCAGTTCTTC
14	TRBV7-9	TRBJ1-4	.	TRBD1	CASSFGGGAEKLFF	TGTGCCAGCAGCTTCGGAGGGGGCGCGGAAAAACTGTTTTTT
15	TRBV11-2	TRBJ2-1	.	TRBD2	CASSPPGLGSNEQFF	TGTGCCAGCAGCCCTCCGGGACTAGGGTCAAATGAGCAGTTCTTC
12	TRBV7-9	TRBJ1-4	few	.	CASRRGNEKLFF	TGTGCCAGCAGACGGGGGAATGAAAAACTGTTTTTT
15	TRBV6-1	TRBJ2-2	.	TRBD1	CASSWTGGYTGELFF	TGTGCCAGCAGTTGGACAGGGGGCTACACCGGGGAGCTGTTTTTT
11	TRBV29-1	TRBJ2-5	.	.	CSVDDGPTQYF	TGCAGCGTTGATGACGGACCGACCCAGTACTTC